Detailed here is one T cell receptor beta chain. No antigen is known for it. Base qualities are missing; no much larger clone stands one base away. This record belongs to a study of blood T cell repertoires in COVID-19 (dated by TCRdb to between 2020 and 2021). With regard to the full study: Samples from collaborators originated in the United States, Italy and Spain and spanned both the acute and convalescent phases of COVID-19. The sample metadata nearly always contained a de-identified subject ID, COVID-19 status, age in years and sex. The repertoires were made available in a free public database intended to serve as a resource for research on the immune response to SARS-CoV-2. Where HLA class I and class II types were available, the types were taken from metadata supplied by the sample provider, not from assay-based typing. The dataset comprised deeply sampled blood TCRbeta repertoires from subjects exposed to, actively infected with, or recovered from COVID-19. The material from the prospective study consisted of cDNA or gDNA derived from T cells, B-cell-depleted T cells, or PBMCs. Samples were obtained from the ongoing ImmuneRACE study (first 160 participants) and from about 1,300 subjects provided by 6 global collaborators.

Each collaborating institution followed its own protocols to collect whole blood in K2EDTA tubes. For TCRbeta analysis, collaborator samples were shipped as frozen whole blood, as isolated PBMCs, or as DNA extracted from either sample type. TCRbeta CDR3 regions were amplified from genomic DNA by means of the immunoSEQ Assay, a bias-controlled multiplex PCR. As for the authors' bioinformatics: The number of nucleated cells in each sample was estimated by amplification of reference gene primers within the assay. Sequence reads were collapsed and filtered to measure the absolute abundance of every unique TCRbeta CDR3 rearrangement. For each sample, productive Simpson clonality was calculated by taking the square root of Simpson's diversity index across productive rearrangements. Drawn from immuneACCESS, this table holds only the in-frame rearrangements with V and J called that TCRdb kept. Clones are partly lost; checked studies trace under half to an unresolved V gene and leave the rest unexplained. Clonal size and the V and J genes are those of that table, whereas D and trimming came from the DNA. This sample comprises over 110,000 clones, 65% to 90% of them detected only once. Around 8.5% of the sample is in the top ten clones.

Results the study describes overall, beyond this receptor: The quantity of clinical and demographic metadata differed by source and by participant and was supplied without curation.

The junction carries 20 bases between V and J, which are trimmed by 3 bases and 5 bases respectively. The germline V gene supplies CDR1 MNHNS and CDR2 SASEGT. The CDR3 goes from the cysteine to the phenylalanine over 17 residues. CDR3 DNA only is kept here, 51 bases in frame from base 1. Recombination joined TRBV6-1 with TRBJ2-1, with no confidently assigned D gene. The sequence derives from a human donor in a cohort sampled during active COVID-19. Sequencing used peripheral blood. The nucleotides are TGTGCCAGCAGTGACCCAGGTGGAAAAATTGGGCACAATGAGCAGTTCTTC. Its protein product is CASSDPGGKIGHNEQFF.